This T cell receptor (beta chain) was sequenced during a study of blood T cell repertoires in COVID-19. Study background: Samples taken during acute and convalescent COVID-19 were collected in the United States, Italy and Spain. PBMCs, B-cell-depleted T cells, or T cells provided the cDNA or gDNA that made up the material.

Authors' analysis steps: Estimation of nucleated cell counts relied on the amplification of reference gene primers. The table came from immunoSEQ multiplex PCR; TCRdb's copy has only in-frame clones and leaves some out. D and trimming come from the DNA, and the V and J calls and clone size come from that table. The sample lists 15,000 to 20,000 clones; 86% were seen once. The TCR was taken from a man between 65 and 80 years old with acute or convalescent COVID-19. Sequencing was carried out using peripheral blood.

The CDR3, as DNA: TGTGCCAGCAGCTATAGCGGGGGCCCTCTCAATGAGCAGTTCTTC. This gives the protein CASSYSGGPLNEQFF. V is TRBV11-3 and J is TRBJ2-1, with TRBD2 matching over 9 bases. Germline assignment: CDR1 SGHNT and CDR2 YENEEA. The V and J ends lost 4 bases and 6 bases, in that order; junction bases with no gene match: 7. The CDR3 totals 15 residues. Complete variable domain (other parts from reference TRBV11-3 and TRBJ2-1): EAGVVQSPRYKIIEKKQPVAFWCNPISGHNTLYWYLQNLGQGPELLIRYENEEAVDDSQLPKDRFSAERLKGVDSTLKIQPAELGDSAVYLCASSYSGGPLNEQFFGPGTRLTVL.